The 10 T cell receptor beta chains in this list originate from one sample, sequenced in a study of tumor and adjacent non-tumor tissue in lung cancer. No cell sorting was done before RNA was extracted from the tissue. More than 3 cm separated this lung sample from the edge of the tumor. TCRbeta libraries were built with three rounds of nested PCR, modified from ARM-PCR. TCRdb reprocessed the multiplex PCR reads with MiXCR, giving one entry per CDR3 protein. This table holds about 50,000 distinct CDR3 sequences, roughly 69% found once. The material sequenced was distant non-tumor lung tissue. The source of these receptors is a woman aged 55-69 years with non-small cell lung cancer.

The chain employs TRBV25-1 and TRBJ2-1, with 8 bases aligning to TRBD2. This CDR3 has 17 amino acids. The V and J ends lost 6 bases and 6 bases, in that order; junction bases with no gene match: 16. The germline CDR1 and CDR2 sequences are MGHDK and SYGVNS. CDR3 residues: CASSVPAGTSKGNEQFF. The CDR3 DNA reads as TGTGCCAGCAGCGTCCCAGCAGGGACTAGTAAGGGCAATGAGCAGTTCTTC.

This chain uses TRBV12-3 or TRBV12-4 with TRBJ2-7; 7 bases map to TRBD1. V lost 6 bases and J lost 3; bases outside the gene matches: 5. The CDR3 is 13 amino acids. This CDR3 is CASRIQGYYEQYF. CDR3 nucleotides: TGTGCCAGCAGAATACAGGGGTACTACGAGCAGTACTTC.

Concerning this clonotype: At one end, the junction sequence differs from germline, possibly due to a read error. The rearrangement uses TRBV28 and TRBJ2-2; D gene ambiguous. Germline V lookup: CDR1 MDHEN, CDR2 SYDVKM. CDR3 length equals 13 residues. The CDR3 loop is CVCRHTDTEELLF. The DNA of the CDR3 is TGTGTCTGCCGCCATACAGACACCGAGGAGCTGCTTTTT.

Points on this clonotype: The junction shows a germline mismatch at one end, possibly a read error. The V call is TRBV11-2, the J call TRBJ2-6; D remains unclear. CDR3 length: 14 residues. Germline lookup yields CDR1 SGHAT and CDR2 FQNNGV. The CDR3 reads CASSPLSEANVMTF. CDR3 in DNA: TGTGCCAGCAGTCCCCTCTCCGAGGCCAACGTCATGACTTTC. Looking up the rest from reference TRBV11-2 and TRBJ2-6 gives the full variable domain: EAGVAQSPRYKIIEKRQSVAFWCNPISGHATLYWYQQILGQGPKLLIQFQNNGVVDDSQLPKDRFSAERLKGVDSTLKIQPAKLEDSAVYLCASSPLSEANVMTFGAGSRLTVL.

Written as DNA, the CDR3 is TGTTTCAGTAGCTTAGAAGTAGTCTCCTACAATGAGCAGTTCTTC. Amino acid sequence: CFSSLEVVSYNEQFF. V is TRBV11-2 and J is TRBJ2-1; D uncertain. The CDR3 spans 15 residues. Germline V gene data show CDR1 as SGHAT and CDR2 as FQNNGV.

This clonotype was found many times. The chain employs TRBV5-1 and TRBJ1-1, with 10 positions matching TRBD1. The ends lost 3 bases at V and 3 bases at J; junction bases unmatched: 5. This CDR3 is 15 amino acids long. CDR1 is SGHRS, CDR2 YFSETQ, per germline. DNA for the CDR3: TGCGCCAGCAGCTATGGGACAGGGGAATACACTGAAGCTTTCTTT. Translation gives CASSYGTGEYTEAFF.

As regards this clonotype: The junction does not match germline at one end; this may be a read error. V and J are TRBV20-1 and TRBJ2-2, with 9 bases identical to TRBD1. Germline lookup yields CDR1 DFQATT and CDR2 SNEGSKA (reference sequence). The CDR3 consists of 17 residues. The chain's CDR3 is CSARPWGTGSGTGELFF. The DNA of the CDR3 is TGCAGCGCTAGACCTTGGGGGACAGGGAGCGGGACCGGGGAGCTGTTTTTT.

About this clonotype itself: This may be a read error: a much more frequent sequence differs by one nucleotide. The chain has TRBV6-4 and TRBJ2-1; 12 nucleotides match TRBD2. This CDR3 region has 15 residues. In germline, CDR1 is MRHNA, CDR2 SNTAGT. CDR3: CVSSDSSGGANEQFF. The CDR3 bases are TGTGTCAGCAGTGACTCTAGCGGGGGGGCCAATGAGCAGTTCTTC.

The V and J genes are TRBV15 and TRBJ1-1; D unresolved. The CDR3 sequence is 16 residues long. CDR1 is LNHNV, CDR2 YYDKDF, per germline (reference sequence). V lost 0 bases, J lost 6 bases, and 17 bases lay in between. Here the CDR3 reads CATSREGARARAEAFF. CDR3 nucleotides: TGTGCCACCAGCAGAGAAGGAGCAAGGGCGCGCGCTGAAGCTTTCTTT.

Notes on this clonotype: One junction end does not reproduce the germline sequence, and a read error may be involved. V and J are TRBV12-3 or TRBV12-4 and TRBJ2-1; 7 nucleotides line up with TRBD2. CDR3 size: 14 residues. As DNA, the CDR3 is TGTGCCAACAAGCGGTATAGCGGGTGGAATGAACAGTTCTTC. Translation gives CANKRYSGWNEQFF.